This TCR beta chain was retrieved from a study of identifying expanded T cells in peripheral blood. Collection occurred without any documented infections or immune events in donors. Clones were read by immunoSEQ multiplex PCR, and TCRdb kept only the in-frame ones, dropping some. The sample contains about 82,000 clones, around nine tenths of which appear only once. Concerning this clone itself: Its antigen is unidentified.

Findings of the study overall: Around 1.2 clones differed between technical replicates, versus around 15 and 18 over time.

The CDR3 has 14 residues. CDR1 is MNHEY, CDR2 SMNVEV, per germline (reference sequence). V was cut by 2 bases and J by 1 base, with 8 bases left in between. Sequencing was carried out using blood. This receptor was taken from a person aged 18 to 70 in good health. The chain is built from TRBV27 and TRBJ1-1; unclear D gene. CDR3 protein: CASSLAGSNTEAFF. In DNA form, the CDR3 reads TGTGCCAGCAGTTTAGCGGGGTCGAACACTGAAGCTTTCTTT.